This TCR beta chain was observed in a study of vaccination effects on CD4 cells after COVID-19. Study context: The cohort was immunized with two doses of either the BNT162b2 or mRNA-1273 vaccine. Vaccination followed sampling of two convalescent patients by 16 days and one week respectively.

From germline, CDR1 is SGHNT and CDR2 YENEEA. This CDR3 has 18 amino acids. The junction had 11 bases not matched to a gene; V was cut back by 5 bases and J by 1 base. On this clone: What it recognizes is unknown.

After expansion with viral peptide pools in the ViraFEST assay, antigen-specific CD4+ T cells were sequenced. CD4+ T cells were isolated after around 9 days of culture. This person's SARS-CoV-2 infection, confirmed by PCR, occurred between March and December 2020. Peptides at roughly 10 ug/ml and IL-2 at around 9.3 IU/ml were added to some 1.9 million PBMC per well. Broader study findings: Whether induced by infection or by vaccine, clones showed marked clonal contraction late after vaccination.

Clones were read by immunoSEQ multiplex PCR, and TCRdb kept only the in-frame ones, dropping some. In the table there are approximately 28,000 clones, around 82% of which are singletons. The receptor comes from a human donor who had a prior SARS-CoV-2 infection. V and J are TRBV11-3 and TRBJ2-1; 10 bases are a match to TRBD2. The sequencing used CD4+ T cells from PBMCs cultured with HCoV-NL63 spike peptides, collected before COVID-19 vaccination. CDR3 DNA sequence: TGTGCCAGCAGCCGCCGGGGAGGTAGCGGGGGGTCCTACAATGAGCAGTTCTTC. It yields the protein CASSRRGGSGGSYNEQFF.